The rows below give T cell receptor beta chains drawn from one sample of a study of cytomegalovirus exposure and HLA in healthy donors. Measured with immunoSEQ multiplex PCR; TCRdb has only the in-frame clones, and not every one. The sample carries about 67,000 clones, roughly 94% recorded once. Sequenced: PBMCs. The receptor source for this set is a woman aged 18-29 years in good health and CMV-seronegative. Each CDR3 is given with its conserved first and last residue. The order of the fields is J gene, clone size, D gene, V gene, CDR3 protein, CDR3 DNA. D genes are given only for firm matches. The listing skips clone size in some rows; elsewhere it reads once, few, many or a size class.

TRBJ1-6 NA TRBD1 TRBV19 CASRNLGQGSPSPPLHF TGTGCCAGTAGGAACTTAGGACAGGGAAGCCCCTCGCCACCCCTCCACTTT
TRBJ2-7 NA NA TRBV7-9 CASSHRPWEQYF TGTGCCAGCAGCCACAGGCCCTGGGAGCAGTACTTC
TRBJ1-2 NA NA TRBV29-1 CSVFDPKTGYGYTF TGCAGCGTTTTTGACCCAAAGACAGGCTATGGCTACACCTTC
TRBJ2-7 NA NA TRBV7-8 CASSLDRVEQYF TGTGCCAGCAGCTTAGACAGGGTCGAGCAGTACTTC
TRBJ2-4 NA NA TRBV7-9 CASSLAGGGNIQYF TGTGCCAGCAGCTTAGCCGGGGGAGGAAACATTCAGTACTTC
TRBJ2-1 NA TRBD1 TRBV9 CASSVEPTGAAEQFF TGTGCCAGCAGCGTCGAACCAACAGGGGCAGCTGAGCAGTTCTTC
TRBJ2-1 NA TRBD2 TRBV4-3 CASGALAGSYNEQFF TGCGCCAGCGGCGCACTAGCGGGCTCCTACAATGAGCAGTTCTTC
TRBJ2-7 NA TRBD2 TRBV9 CASSGLGAGGDEQYF TGTGCCAGCAGCGGACTGGGCGCCGGGGGGGACGAGCAGTACTTC
TRBJ1-1 NA TRBD1 TRBV4-1 CASWDRGYTEAFF TGCGCCAGCTGGGACAGGGGTTATACTGAAGCTTTCTTT
TRBJ1-5 NA TRBD1 TRBV19 CASTPAARTGLLGNQPQHF TGTGCCAGTACCCCGGCCGCCAGGACAGGCTTGTTGGGCAATCAGCCCCAGCATTTT
TRBJ1-3 NA NA TRBV5-6 CASSLPNGGGNTIYF TGTGCCAGCAGCCTACCAAACGGAGGTGGAAACACCATATATTTT
TRBJ2-5 NA TRBD2 TRBV2 CASNGLAGPQETQYF TGTGCCAGCAATGGGCTAGCGGGGCCCCAAGAGACCCAGTACTTC
TRBJ1-5 NA TRBD1 TRBV6-1 CASSTGGLNQPQHF TGTGCCAGCAGCACAGGGGGTCTTAATCAGCCCCAGCATTTT
TRBJ1-5 NA TRBD1 TRBV15 CATSGDRGLSQPQHF TGTGCCACCAGTGGGGACAGGGGCCTCAGTCAGCCCCAGCATTTT
TRBJ1-4 NA NA TRBV11-2 CASSSWWTHEKLFF TGTGCCAGCAGTTCGTGGTGGACACATGAAAAACTGTTTTTT
TRBJ2-7 NA NA TRBV25-1 CASSLQVQQYF TGTGCCAGCAGCCTACAGGTACAGCAGTACTTC
TRBJ2-3 NA NA TRBV21-1 CASARTQYF TGTGCCAGCGCTCGGACGCAGTATTTT
TRBJ1-2 once NA TRBV14 CASSPLGGAGGYTF TGTGCCAGCAGCCCATTAGGGGGGGCAGGTGGCTACACCTTC
TRBJ2-5 NA NA TRBV28 CASSLAGGQTQYF TGTGCCAGCAGTCTCGCCGGGGGGCAGACCCAGTACTTC
TRBJ2-3 NA TRBD2 TRBV27 CASSLSSRGGSTDTQYF TGTGCCAGCAGTTTATCGAGCCGGGGGGGCTCCACAGATACGCAGTATTTT
TRBJ2-7 once TRBD2 TRBV4-1 CASSQDLSGVYEQYF TGCGCCAGCAGCCAAGATCTTAGCGGGGTCTACGAGCAGTACTTC
TRBJ1-5 NA NA TRBV10-3 CAISLEVGNQPQHF TGTGCCATCAGCCTCGAGGTGGGCAATCAGCCCCAGCATTTT
TRBJ1-2 once NA TRBV5-8 CASSLRQPSNYGYTF TGTGCCAGCAGCTTACGACAGCCCTCTAACTATGGCTACACCTTC
TRBJ2-7 NA NA TRBV2 CASSDLVERYEQYF TGTGCCAGCAGTGACCTGGTGGAGAGGTACGAGCAGTACTTC
TRBJ2-7 NA TRBD2 TRBV7-9 CASSLASTSGGAYEQYF TGTGCCAGCAGCTTAGCCTCGACAAGCGGGGGGGCATACGAGCAGTACTTC
TRBJ2-6 NA NA TRBV5-1 CASSLSGGSGANVLTF TGCGCCAGCAGCCTTTCCGGAGGCTCTGGGGCCAACGTCCTGACTTTC
TRBJ2-4 NA TRBD2 TRBV5-1 CASSSTGGENIQYF TGCGCCAGCAGCTCCACGGGGGGGGAAAACATTCAGTACTTC
TRBJ1-2 NA TRBD1 TRBV28 CASIHRGRYGYTF TGTGCCAGCATCCACAGGGGGCGCTATGGCTACACCTTC
TRBJ2-5 NA TRBD2 TRBV4-3 CASSVSGGQETQYF TGCGCCAGCAGCGTTAGCGGGGGCCAAGAGACCCAGTACTTC